This T cell receptor (beta chain) was documented in a study of shared clonotypes between healthy human individuals. Regarding the study as a whole: Genetic and exposure-history diversity was limited by the few donors. Clonotypes that were shared across a handful of donors made up 4% to 6% of naive CD4 clonotypes.

Subsets obtained from CD4+ cells comprised CD45RA+ naive and CD45RA-negative memory cells. Every immunoSEQ plate was one replicate of a subset's evenly spread DNA. Assay used: immunoSEQ multiplex PCR; TCRdb lists only in-frame clones, some missing. The table includes 2.5 million or so clones, approximately 94% detected once. Germline V CDR1 and CDR2: SEHNR, FQNEAQ (reference sequence). The CDR3 runs 15 residues. The germline V and J ends were trimmed by 1 base and 0 bases, with 8 bases remaining between them. Worth noting for this clone: Antigen specificity is unknown.

The TCR originated in a man younger than 35 in good health. Sequenced input: naive CD4+ T cells sorted from blood. The subset is: CD45RA+ positively selected. J is TRBJ2-3 and V is TRBV7-9; no reliable D call. CDR3: CASSLVVQSTDTQYF. CDR3 DNA: TGTGCCAGCAGCTTAGTCGTGCAAAGCACAGATACGCAGTATTTT.